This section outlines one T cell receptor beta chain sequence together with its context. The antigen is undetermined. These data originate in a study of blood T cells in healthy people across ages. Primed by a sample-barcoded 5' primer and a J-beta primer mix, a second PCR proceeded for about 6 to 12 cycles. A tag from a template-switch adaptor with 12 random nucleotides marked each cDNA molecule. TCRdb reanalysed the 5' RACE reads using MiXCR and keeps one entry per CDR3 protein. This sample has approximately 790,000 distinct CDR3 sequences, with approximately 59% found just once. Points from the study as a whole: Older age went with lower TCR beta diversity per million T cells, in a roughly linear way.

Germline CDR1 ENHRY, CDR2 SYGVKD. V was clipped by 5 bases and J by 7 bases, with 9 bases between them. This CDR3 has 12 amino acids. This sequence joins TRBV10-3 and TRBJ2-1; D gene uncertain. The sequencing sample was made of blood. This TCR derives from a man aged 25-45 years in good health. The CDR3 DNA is TGTGCCATCAGTACTAAGGGAAATGAGCAGTTCTTC. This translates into CAISTKGNEQFF.